This TCR beta chain was recorded in a study of blood T cell repertoires in COVID-19. Study in general: Whether acute or convalescent, the COVID-19 samples came from the United States, Italy and Spain.

Trimming removed 1 base at V and 5 bases at J, with 11 bases between. CDR3 length: 14 amino acids. Looked up from germline, CDR1 is LNHNV and CDR2 is YYDKDF (reference sequence). Original processing methods: Amplification with reference gene primers provided the estimates of nucleated cell counts. Profiled with immunoSEQ multiplex PCR; TCRdb holds only in-frame clones, not every one. V and J calls plus clone size are reproduced from that table; the DNA served to infer D and trimming. There are under 60,000 clones in the sample; roughly 74% occur only once, and around 25% lies in the top ten. The V call is TRBV15, the J call TRBJ1-1; D is possibly TRBD1 (5 bases). This TCR derives from a human donor in a cohort sampled during active COVID-19. Material: peripheral blood. In DNA form, the CDR3 reads TGTGCCACCAGCAGAGTTCGGGGGTGGACTGAAGCTTTCTTT. Its protein product is CATSRVRGWTEAFF.